The entry below gives a single T cell receptor beta chain sequence along with its context. This sample stems from a study of Tregs in tolerant kidney transplant recipients. The assay was immunoSEQ multiplex PCR, and TCRdb's table has in-frame clones only and misses some. This table holds some 90,000 clones, approximately 90% found once. The CDR3 totals 15 residues. The source of this sequence is a human donor in good health. V usage is TRBV12-2 and J usage is TRBJ2-3; the D segment call TRBD2 is taken from the table without a DNA check. TRBV12-2 is recorded as a pseudogene. Specimen: CD8+ T cells from blood. DNA for the CDR3: TGTGCAAGTCGCTTCTTAGCGGTGGGGACAGATACGCAGTATTTT. Translation: CASRFLAVGTDTQYF.